This T cell receptor (beta chain) was found in a study of T cells in Graves' hyperthyroidism and ophthalmopathy. Across the whole study: Before any treatment, at initial diagnosis, peripheral blood was collected.

Uncontrolled infection, other autoimmune disease, pregnancy or lactation barred patients from enrollment. The diagnostic basis comprised clinical symptoms, serum thyroxine and TRAb, thyroid ultrasound and orbital computed tomography. This sample holds PBMCs from roughly 10 ml fresh peripheral blood. The TCR beta CDR3 regions underwent amplification using RNA transcripts as the source. Researchers ran a first-round RT-PCR on the TCR CDR3 using the HTBI primer set. One entry per CDR3 protein results from TCRdb running MiXCR on the multiplex PCR reads. Found here are roughly 510,000 distinct CDR3 sequences, less than 25% of them singletons; the top ten hold 26%. This CDR3 has 13 amino acids. CDR1 MGHRA and CDR2 YSYEKL come from the germline V gene. V lost 0 bases, J lost 8 bases, and 10 bases lay in between.

The sample comprised blood. The TCR sequence derives from a young man with Graves' hyperthyroidism. This chain uses TRBV4-1 with TRBJ1-2; perhaps TRBD1 as D (5 bases). The CDR3 nucleotides read TGCGCCAGCAGCCAAGACAGGGCAGGAGGCTACACCTTC. This translates into CASSQDRAGGYTF.